The source of this T cell receptor (beta chain) is a study of T cells in Graves' hyperthyroidism and ophthalmopathy. Study-wide context: Any treatment followed the collection of peripheral blood at initial diagnosis.

V was trimmed by 4 bases and J by 3 bases, leaving 15 bases between them. The CDR3 loop spans 16 amino acids. CDR1 MGHRA and CDR2 YSYEKL come from the germline V gene. TCR beta CDR3 sequences were amplified from RNA transcripts. First-round RT-PCR of the TCR CDR3 relied on the HTBI primer set. TCRdb processed the multiplex PCR reads anew with MiXCR; each CDR3 protein has one entry. This sample has 690,000 or so distinct CDR3 sequences, with roughly 20% found just once. This clonotype was counted between two and nine times. Its specificity is unknown. Study results and caveats: Most expanded thyroid clonotypes above 0.001 recurred in blood.

The sequence derives from a woman between 50 and 59 years old with Graves' hyperthyroidism that later progressed to Graves' ophthalmopathy. This chain connects TRBV4-1 to TRBJ2-2; the D call may be TRBD1 or TRBD2 (5 bases each). Material for sequencing was blood. The CDR3: CASSRTGTTDTGELFF. For the CDR3, the DNA is TGCGCCAGCAGCCGAACCGGGACGACCGACACCGGGGAGCTGTTTTTT.